The clone carrying this T cell receptor beta chain showed up many times. The V and J ends lost 6 bases and 4 bases respectively, with 15 bases between them. Germline V lookup: CDR1 ENHRY, CDR2 SYGVKD. The CDR3 extends over 14 amino acids. All donors came from Russia, were Caucasian and healthy, and spanned ages about 6 to 95. The data derive from a study of blood T cells in healthy people across ages. Primers used in a second PCR of about 6 to 11 cycles were a sample-barcoded 5' primer and a J-beta primer mix. TCRdb re-called the 5' RACE reads through MiXCR, storing one row per CDR3 protein. The sample includes around 1,900,000 distinct CDR3 sequences, about two fifths of them seen just once.

The sequencing sample was made of blood. The source is a human donor in good health. This rearrangement joins TRBV10-3 to TRBJ2-5, with D hard to call. The CDR3 DNA is TGTGCCATCAGAGCAGACTGGGAAGGAGAGACCCAGTACTTC. This gives the protein CAIRADWEGETQYF.